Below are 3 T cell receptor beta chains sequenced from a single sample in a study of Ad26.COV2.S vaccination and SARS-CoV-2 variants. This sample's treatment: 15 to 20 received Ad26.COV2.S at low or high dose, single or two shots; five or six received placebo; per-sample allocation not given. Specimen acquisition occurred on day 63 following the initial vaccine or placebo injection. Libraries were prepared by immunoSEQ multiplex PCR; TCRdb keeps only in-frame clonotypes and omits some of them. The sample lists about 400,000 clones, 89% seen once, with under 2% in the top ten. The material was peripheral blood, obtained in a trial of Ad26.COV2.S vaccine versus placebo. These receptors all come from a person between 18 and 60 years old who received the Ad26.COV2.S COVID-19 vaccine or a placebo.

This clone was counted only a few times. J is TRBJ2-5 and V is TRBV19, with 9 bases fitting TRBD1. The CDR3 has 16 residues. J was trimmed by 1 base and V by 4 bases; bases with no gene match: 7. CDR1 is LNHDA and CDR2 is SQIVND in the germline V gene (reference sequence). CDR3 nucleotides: TGTGCCAGTAGTAAGGGACAGGGCCCTCTCCAAGAGACCCAGTACTTC. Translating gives CASSKGQGPLQETQYF. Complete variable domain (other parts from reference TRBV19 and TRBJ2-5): DGGITQSPKYLFRKEGQNVTLSCEQNLNHDAMYWYRQDPGQGLRLIYYSQIVNDFQKGDIAEGYSVSREKKESFPLTVTSAQKNPTAFYLCASSKGQGPLQETQYFGPGTRLLVL.

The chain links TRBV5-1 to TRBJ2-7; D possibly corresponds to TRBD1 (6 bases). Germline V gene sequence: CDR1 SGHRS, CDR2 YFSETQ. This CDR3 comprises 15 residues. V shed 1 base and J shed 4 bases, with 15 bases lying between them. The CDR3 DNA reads TGCGCCAGCAGCTTGACAGGGACCCTCCTATACGAGCAGTACTTC. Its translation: CASSLTGTLLYEQYF.

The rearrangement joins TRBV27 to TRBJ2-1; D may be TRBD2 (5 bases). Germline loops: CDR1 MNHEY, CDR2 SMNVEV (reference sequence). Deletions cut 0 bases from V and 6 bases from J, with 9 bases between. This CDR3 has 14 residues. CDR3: CASSLSGVPNEQFF. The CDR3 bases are TGTGCCAGCAGTTTATCCGGGGTTCCCAATGAGCAGTTCTTC.